This note documents a single T cell receptor beta chain sequence. These data come from a study of blood T cell repertoires in COVID-19. Study details: Some COVID-19 samples were acute and others convalescent; all came from the United States, Italy and Spain. The analysed material was cDNA or gDNA that came from T cells, B-cell-depleted T cells, or PBMCs.

The repertoire was sequenced with immunoSEQ multiplex PCR; TCRdb's copy has only in-frame clones and lacks some. The table includes 110,000 or so clones, about 83% detected once. The CDR3 covers 13 residues. Germline CDR1 reads MNHNS; CDR2 reads SASEGT. Trimming took off 2 bases at V and 3 bases at J, with 7 bases between the two ends. J is TRBJ2-5 and V is TRBV6-1; a weak D match, TRBD2 (5 bases). This TCR derives from a woman in her forties or fifties with acute or convalescent COVID-19. Sequenced: peripheral blood. Here the CDR3 DNA reads TGTGCCAGCAGTGAACTGGAGGAAGAGACCCAGTACTTC. It is translated as CASSELEEETQYF.